A single TCR beta chain is shown here with its context. The antigen remains undetermined. The CDR3 is made up of 19 amino acids. Germline values: CDR1 SGHTA, CDR2 FQGNSA. Deletions cut 5 bases from V and 5 bases from J, with 30 bases between. The record originates from a study of vaccination effects on CD4 cells after COVID-19. Study observations and caveats: The study had few convalescent patients and no early post-infection timepoints. Late in the post-vaccination period, infection-induced and vaccine-induced clones underwent marked clonal contraction. Cross-reactivity toward common cold coronaviruses was confined to only 1 of 255 vaccine-induced clones in healthy vaccinees.

After around 10 days in culture, the CD4+ T cells were isolated. Method: immunoSEQ multiplex PCR; TCRdb's copy keeps in-frame clones and lacks some. The table shows almost 40,000 clones, with 82% occurring only once. The clonotype originates from a human donor who received a COVID-19 vaccine. Sequences were derived from CD4+ T cells from PBMCs cultured without peptide, sampled before COVID-19 vaccination. The chain combines TRBV7-2 with TRBJ2-5, with TRBD2 as a possible D gene (7 bases). The CDR3, as DNA: TGTGCCAGCAGCCCTATACTCCTTAGTGAGGGGGGGCACGGGGAGACCCAGTACTTC. Translated: CASSPILLSEGGHGETQYF.